This T cell receptor beta chain is drawn from a study of cytomegalovirus exposure and HLA in healthy donors. TCRdb's copy holds only in-frame clones and misses some; the assay was immunoSEQ multiplex PCR. The sample has roughly 130,000 clones; about 90% are singletons. Notes on this clone: Its specificity is unknown.

J lost 7 bases, V lost 3 bases, and 10 bases had no gene match. CDR1 SNHLY and CDR2 FYNNEI come from the germline V gene. The CDR3 is made up of 15 amino acids. The donors were in the roughly 110-subject validation cohort; that cohort was separate from the roughly 730-subject first cohort. Study results and limitations: Many donors shared some public TCRs, even though most TCR sequences were rare.

Sequencing was carried out using PBMCs. The source is a woman in her thirties in good health and CMV-seropositive. This chain joins TRBV2 and TRBJ2-5, with 8 bases aligning to TRBD1. CDR3 protein: CASSDVDRVVGTQYF. The CDR3, as DNA: TGTGCCAGCAGTGATGTGGACAGGGTCGTGGGGACCCAGTACTTC.